The 18 T cell receptor beta chains listed next were all sequenced from one sample in a study of CD8 T cells in ankylosing spondylitis (dated by TCRdb to about 2017). Library preparation was by 5' RACE. The reads were generated on an Illumina HiSeq 2500. TCRdb reprocessing: public reads trimmed at Q25 with fastp, clones called with MiXCR, in-frame beta chains kept. CDR3 protein duplicates are merged, each entry listing the most common genes and DNA. Here the sample has 230,000 or so distinct CDR3 sequences; over 15% occur a single time. Around a third of the sample is in the top ten clones. What was sequenced was blood, either unsorted or a sorted T cell fraction (not recorded which). Receptors were obtained from a male donor with ankylosing spondylitis or in good health (not recorded which).

The gene calls are TRBV6-5 and TRBJ2-7, with a tentative D call TRBD1 (6 bases). The CDR3 consists of 16 residues. The V and J ends lost 4 bases and 3 bases respectively, with 19 bases between them. The germline V gene has CDR1 MNHEY and CDR2 SVGAGI. The CDR3 loop is CASSCSPAGVYYEQYF. DNA for the CDR3: TGTGCCAGCAGTTGCTCTCCGGCAGGGGTCTACTACGAGCAGTACTTC.

The chain is built from TRBV9 and TRBJ2-5; 7 bases are a match to TRBD1. Per germline, CDR1 SGDLS and CDR2 YYNGEE. The CDR3 loop spans 15 amino acids. V gave up 2 bases and J gave up 2 bases; unmatched junction bases: 6. The CDR3 region is CASSVDRAPQETQYF. The CDR3 DNA is TGTGCCAGCAGCGTTGACAGGGCCCCGCAAGAGACCCAGTACTTC.

This clonotype was seen a handful of times. The chain recombines TRBV7-9 with TRBJ2-1; D is undetermined. Trimming took 5 bases from V and 1 from J, leaving 18 bases between them. This CDR3 contains 17 residues. Germline CDR1 is SEHNR and CDR2 is FQNEAQ (reference sequence). CDR3 coding DNA: TGTGCCAGCAGCCCCTGGTACTCCTCCGAGTCCTACAATGAGCAGTTCTTC. Amino acids: CASSPWYSSESYNEQFF.

This clonotype was seen a handful of times. J is TRBJ2-7 and V is TRBV4-3; D perhaps matches TRBD2 (6 bases). CDR3 length: 16 residues. Germline assignment: CDR1 LGHNA and CDR2 YSLEER. V lost 1 base and J lost 2, with 15 bases in between. This chain's CDR3 is CASSQGSREPTYEQYF. In DNA, the CDR3 is TGCGCCAGCAGCCAAGGGAGCCGGGAGCCAACCTACGAGCAGTACTTC.

The chain combines TRBV2 with TRBJ2-1, with D unresolved. The CDR3 contains 14 residues. With 5 bases removed from V and 3 bases from J, the gap between germline ends came to 11 bases. Germline V gene data show CDR1 as SNHLY and CDR2 as FYNNEI. DNA for the CDR3: TGTGCCAGCAGTCTAAGGGATGGCTACAATGAGCAGTTCTTC. It is translated as CASSLRDGYNEQFF.

The chain recombines TRBV4-3 with TRBJ2-2; D gene ambiguous. V was pared by 1 base and J by 6 bases, with 6 bases between. The CDR3 consists of 13 residues. Looked up from germline, CDR1 is LGHNA and CDR2 is YSLEER. The CDR3 region has the DNA TGCGCCAGCAGCCAAGCGTCGGCCGGGGAGCTGTTTTTT. This encodes CASSQASAGELFF.

The V call is TRBV29-1, the J call TRBJ2-1; D is unclear. Per the germline V gene, CDR1 is SQVTM and CDR2 is ANQGSEA. There are 15 residues in the CDR3. V lost 6 bases and J lost 6, with 21 bases in between. The CDR3 spells CSVLKTLSMSNEQFF. Written as DNA, the CDR3 is TGCAGCGTGCTCAAGACACTCTCCATGAGCAATGAGCAGTTCTTC.

The chain employs TRBV5-1 and TRBJ2-5; 14 bases are a match to TRBD2. The J segment lost 3 bases and the V segment lost 4 bases, leaving 5 bases of the junction unmatched. This CDR3 is built from 16 residues. Germline V gives CDR1 SGHRS, CDR2 YFSETQ. CDR3 in DNA: TGCGCCAGCAGCAACGGACTAGCGGGAGGTAAAGAGACCCAGTACTTC. Its translation is CASSNGLAGGKETQYF.

This sequence joins TRBV2 and TRBJ2-7; D may match TRBD1 or TRBD2 (5 bases each). The V and J ends lost 10 bases and 6 bases respectively, with 22 bases between them. CDR1 is SNHLY and CDR2 is FYNNEI in the germline V gene. This CDR3 is 14 amino acids long. The CDR3 sequence: CATTFDGAQVEQYF. The DNA for the CDR3 is TGTGCCACGACCTTCGACGGGGCGCAGGTCGAGCAGTACTTC.

J is TRBJ2-3 and V is TRBV7-3; maybe TRBD2 (6 bases). CDR3 length equals 15 residues. Germline values: CDR1 SGHTA, CDR2 FQGTGA. V lost 5 bases and J 2 bases, leaving 14 bases between the germline ends. For the CDR3, the DNA is TGTGCCAGCAGCCCGCGTGGAGGGGTCACAGATACGCAGTATTTT. Amino acids: CASSPRGGVTDTQYF.

This clonotype occurred many times. The chain combines TRBV5-1 with TRBJ2-7, with 7 bases identical to TRBD2. CDR1 and CDR2 from the germline V gene are SGHRS and YFSETQ. The V and J ends lost 4 bases and 3 bases, in that order; junction bases with no gene match: 7. This CDR3 contains 14 residues. The CDR3 coding sequence is TGCGCCAGCAGCCCAAACGGACTAGACTACGAGCAGTACTTC. Protein sequence: CASSPNGLDYEQYF.

The chain links TRBV27 to TRBJ2-2; D is uncertain. V lost 6 bases and J 3 bases, leaving 23 bases between the germline ends. Germline assignment: CDR1 MNHEY and CDR2 SMNVEV (reference sequence). The length of the CDR3 is 18 residues. Written as DNA, the CDR3 is TGTGCCAGCAGCCATATTGGGATCGACGGACCGGACACCGGGGAGCTGTTTTTT. Its protein product is CASSHIGIDGPDTGELFF.

The rearrangement joins TRBV20-1 to TRBJ2-1, with 7 nucleotides matching TRBD2. The CDR3 contains 16 residues. V trimming: 1 base; J trimming: 0 bases; junction bases outside the gene matches: 6. Germline-derived CDR1 and CDR2 are DFQATT and SNEGSKA (reference sequence). CDR3 DNA: TGCAGTGCTAGAGTTTTAGGCGGGAGCTCCTACAATGAGCAGTTCTTC. It yields the protein CSARVLGGSSYNEQFF.

J is TRBJ2-7 and V is TRBV4-1, with TRBD2 as a possible D gene (6 bases). Trimming took off 1 base at V and 5 bases at J, with 12 bases between the two ends. In germline, CDR1 is MGHRA, CDR2 YSYEKL. The CDR3 totals 14 residues. The DNA for the CDR3 is TGCGCCAGCAGCCAAGCCGGACTACCGAACGAGCAGTACTTC. Translated: CASSQAGLPNEQYF.

The chain couples TRBV4-1 to TRBJ1-4, with D unresolved. The V end was cut by 1 base, the J end by 3 bases, with 9 bases between. The CDR3 extends over 15 amino acids. Germline-derived CDR1 and CDR2 are MGHRA and YSYEKL. The CDR3 DNA reads TGCGCCAGCAGCCAAGTCTGGCCCTCTAATGAAAAACTGTTTTTT. It translates to CASSQVWPSNEKLFF.

The genes are TRBV12-3 or TRBV12-4 and TRBJ2-5; tentative D call: TRBD1 (5 bases). There are 13 residues in the CDR3. V gave up 6 bases and J gave up 3 bases, with 11 bases separating them. Here the CDR3 DNA reads TGTGCCAGCAGGACAGACCTAGAAGAGACCCAGTACTTC. Translated: CASRTDLEETQYF.

This clonotype has ten or more counts. The chain couples TRBV12-3 or TRBV12-4 to TRBJ2-1; 10 bases fit TRBD2. The CDR3 totals 15 residues. V lost 2 bases to trimming and J lost 7 bases; unmatched junction nucleotides: 5. The CDR3 nucleotides read TGTGCCAGCAGTTTACTCCTAGCGGGAGTTAATGAGCAGTTCTTC. It is translated as CASSLLLAGVNEQFF.

This rearrangement joins TRBV7-2 to TRBJ2-2; D remains unclear. The CDR3 runs to 13 residues. Trimming stripped 1 base from V and 7 bases from J, with 7 bases between. Per the germline V gene, CDR1 is SGHTA and CDR2 is FQGNSA. The CDR3 coding sequence is TGTGCCAGCAGCTTAGGTTGGCACGGGGAGCTGTTTTTT. Translated: CASSLGWHGELFF.